This record looks at one T cell receptor (beta chain) sequence and its context. Its antigen is still unknown. The data were obtained in a study of T-cell memory formation after mild COVID-19. Study background: Most TCR clusters belonged to a single donor. Points from the study as a whole: The main location of contracting CD4+ clones was CM and EM, and that of contracting CD8+ clones was EMRA. Clonal second-wave expansions that peaked on day 37 had unconfirmed SARS-CoV-2 specificity.

Per the germline V gene, CDR1 is SGHRS and CDR2 is YFSETQ. V lost 5 bases and J lost 1, with 15 bases in between. CDR3 size: 15 residues. Constant-segment-primed 5'RACE gave TCR alpha and TCR beta cDNA libraries with sample barcodes and UMIs. TCRdb processed the 5' RACE reads anew with MiXCR; each CDR3 protein has one entry. The sample yields under 300,000 distinct CDR3 sequences, about a sixth seen once. The sequencing sample was made of PBMCs or a T cell subset sorted from them (not recorded which). The sequence derives from a man aged 18 to 35 who had mild COVID-19 (a few samples of this study predate the infection). Cell type and time point are not known. The rearrangement uses TRBV5-1 and TRBJ1-1; maybe TRBD1 (5 bases). The CDR3, as DNA: TGCGCCAGCAGGTTAACCCAGGGCTCGAACACTGAAGCTTTCTTT. Encoded protein: CASRLTQGSNTEAFF.